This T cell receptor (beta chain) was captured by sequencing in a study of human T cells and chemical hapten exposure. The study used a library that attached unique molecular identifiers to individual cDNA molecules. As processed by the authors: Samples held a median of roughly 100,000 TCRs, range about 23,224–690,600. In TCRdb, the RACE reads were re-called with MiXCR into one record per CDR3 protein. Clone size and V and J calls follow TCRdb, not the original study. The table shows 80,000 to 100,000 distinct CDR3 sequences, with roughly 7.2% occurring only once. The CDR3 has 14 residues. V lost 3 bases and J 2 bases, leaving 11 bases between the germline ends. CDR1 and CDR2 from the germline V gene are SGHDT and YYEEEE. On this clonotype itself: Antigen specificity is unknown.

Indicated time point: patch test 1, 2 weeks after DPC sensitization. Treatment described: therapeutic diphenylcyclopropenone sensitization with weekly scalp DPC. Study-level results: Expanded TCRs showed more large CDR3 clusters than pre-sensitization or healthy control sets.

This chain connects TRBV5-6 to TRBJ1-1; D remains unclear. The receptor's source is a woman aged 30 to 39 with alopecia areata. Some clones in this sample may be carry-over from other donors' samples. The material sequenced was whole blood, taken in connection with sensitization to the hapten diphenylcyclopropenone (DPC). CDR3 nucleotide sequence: TGTGCCAGCAGCTCGGCATGGCCCAACACTGAAGCTTTCTTT. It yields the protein CASSSAWPNTEAFF.